The sample holds one count of the clone carrying this T cell receptor (beta chain). Its antigen remains unknown. The record originates from a study of shared clonotypes between healthy human individuals. The study's findings and limits: Relative to memory subsets, naive subsets generally showed larger estimated richness.

Terminally differentiated effector memory CD45RA+ cells were left out of the naive CD8 fraction, which was CD45RO-negative and positively selected for CCR7. The table came from immunoSEQ multiplex PCR; TCRdb's copy has only in-frame clones and leaves some out. The table shows over 750,000 clones, with 90% to 98% occurring only once. The origin of this receptor is a man aged 25 to 45 in good health. Sequencing input: naive CD8+ T cells sorted from blood.

The CDR3 DNA reads as TGCAGCGTTTCTAGCGGGGACTACGAGCAGTACTTC. Its translation is CSVSSGDYEQYF. This rearrangement joins TRBV29-1 to TRBJ2-7; TRBD2 agrees at 9 bases. V gave up 5 bases and J gave up 3 bases; unmatched junction bases: 2. There are 12 residues in the CDR3. Germline values: CDR1 SQVTM, CDR2 ANQGSEA.